This TCR beta chain was retrieved from a study of blood T cells in healthy people across ages. The CDR3 runs to 14 residues. Trimming took 4 bases from V and 4 from J, leaving 11 bases between them. Germline loops: CDR1 SGHTA, CDR2 FQGTGA. Ten or more counts support this clonotype. Its cognate antigen is unknown. With a J-beta primer mix and a sample-barcoded 5' primer, a second PCR ran 7 to 11 cycles. TCRdb reprocessed the 5' RACE reads via MiXCR and lists one record per CDR3 protein. The sample includes hundreds of thousands of distinct CDR3 sequences, roughly 30% seen only once; the top ten take around 16%. Study-level results: More naive CD4+ cells and higher diversity were found in long-lived than in aged donors.

The rearrangement links TRBV7-3 to TRBJ2-1; perhaps TRBD1 as D (6 bases). The sequence derives from a woman of 80 years or more in good health. The sequenced material came from blood. CDR3 loop: CASSYLQGYNEQFF. The DNA of the CDR3 is TGTGCCAGCAGCTATTTACAGGGTTACAATGAGCAGTTCTTC.